This T cell receptor (beta chain) was recovered during a study of graft-versus-host responses after intestinal transplantation. Study at large: Isolated intestinal, liver-intestinal, or multivisceral transplants were what recipients had. Every recipient had anti-thymocyte globulin induction and two to three years of tacrolimus plus steroids. The study's findings and limits: The authors found GvH clones in recipient marrow, some appearing first in ileum or blood.

CDR1 and CDR2 (germline): SGHRS, YFSETQ. The ends were cut back, 0 bases at V and 0 bases at J, with 6 bases in the middle. The CDR3 sequence is 14 residues long. Regarding this clone: Its antigen is still unknown.

Method: immunoSEQ multiplex PCR; TCRdb's copy keeps in-frame clones and lacks some. The sample has 20,000 to 25,000 clones; around 94% are singletons. This clonotype originated in a human patient who received an intestinal transplant, so some T cells may come from the graft donor. This chain connects TRBV5-1 to TRBJ2-5; the D gene is possibly TRBD1 (5 bases). Sequenced material: PBMCs, taken 156 days after intestinal transplant. The CDR3 bases are TGCGCCAGCAGCTTGGGACAGTACCAAGAGACCCAGTACTTC. Protein product: CASSLGQYQETQYF.